Following are 10 T cell receptor beta chains from one sample sequenced in a study of control samples from healthy donors and cancer patients. Using immunoSEQ multiplex PCR, the repertoire was profiled, and TCRdb retains in-frame clones only, with some absent. In the table there are more than 140,000 clones, roughly 94% of which are singletons. Sequencing used blood. The receptor source for this set is a man aged 35-49 years in good health.

V is TRBV10-3 and J is TRBJ1-1; D not resolved. This CDR3 contains 12 residues. Trimming took 4 bases from V and 1 from J, leaving 4 bases between them. Germline V gene data show CDR1 as ENHRY and CDR2 as SYGVKD. Here the CDR3 reads CAISGRNTEAFF. As DNA, the CDR3 is TGTGCCATCAGTGGCAGGAACACTGAAGCTTTCTTT.

In DNA, the CDR3 is TGTGCCAGCAGCCCCTCCGGGACAGGTACCGACGGGAACATTCAGTACTTC. Amino acid sequence: CASSPSGTGTDGNIQYF. The V call is TRBV21-1, the J call TRBJ2-4; the D call in the table, TRBD1, was not verified against the DNA. TRBV21-1 is an annotated pseudogene. This CDR3 comprises 17 residues.

For this clone: A read error may account for a junction end that differs from germline. The J gene is TRBJ2-3, the V gene TRBV7-7, with 9 bases aligning to TRBD2. This CDR3 has 14 residues. Per germline, CDR1 SSHAT and CDR2 FNYEAQ (reference sequence). The CDR3 is CASSRTSGTDTQYF. The CDR3 DNA is TGTGCTAGCAGTCGTACTAGCGGGACAGATACGCAGTATTTT. The variable domain in full, completed from reference TRBV7-7 and TRBJ2-3, reads GAGVSQSPRYKVTKRGQDVTLRCDPISSHATLYWYQQALGQGPEFLTYFNYEAQPDKSGLPSDRFSAERPEGSISTLTIQRTEQRDSAMYRCASSRTSGTDTQYFGPGTRLTVL.

This chain links TRBV27 with TRBJ2-7; TRBD1 or TRBD2 may be the D gene (5 bases each). Trimming shortened V by 6 bases and J by 1 base, and 19 bases separated the two germline ends. From germline, CDR1 is MNHEY and CDR2 SMNVEV (reference sequence). There are 16 residues in the CDR3. The CDR3 sequence is CASSSYERRESYEQYF. CDR3 in DNA: TGTGCCAGCAGCTCCTATGAGCGCAGGGAGTCCTACGAGCAGTACTTC.

This sequence joins TRBV7-9 and TRBJ1-3; D is unclear. CDR1 is SEHNR, CDR2 FQNEAQ, per germline (reference sequence). V was cut by 0 bases and J by 1 base, with 4 bases left in between. The CDR3 sequence is 14 residues long. The CDR3 DNA reads TGTGCCAGCAGCTTAGCAGGGTCTGGAAACACCATATATTTT. The encoded protein is CASSLAGSGNTIYF.

The chain couples TRBV24-1 to TRBJ2-6; D perhaps matches TRBD2 (6 bases). Per the germline V gene, CDR1 is KGHDR and CDR2 is SFDVKD. V was trimmed by 3 bases and J by 0 bases, leaving 8 bases between them. The CDR3 covers 16 residues. The CDR3 bases are TGTGCCACCAGTGATCCGCGGGGCTCTGGGGCCAACGTCCTGACTTTC. Amino acids: CATSDPRGSGANVLTF.

The chain employs TRBV9 and TRBJ1-3, with a possible D match to TRBD1 (5 bases). Trimming cost V 0 bases and J 0 bases, with 7 bases left between them. Germline assignment: CDR1 SGDLS and CDR2 YYNGEE. The CDR3 length is 15 residues. CDR3 coding DNA: TGTGCCAGCAGCGTAGAGACAGCCTCTGGAAACACCATATATTTT. Translating gives CASSVETASGNTIYF.

The chain has TRBV6-6 and TRBJ1-1; possibly TRBD1 for D (6 bases). The CDR3 has 16 amino acids. V lost 2 bases to trimming and J lost 1 base, with 14 bases between them. Germline V CDR1 and CDR2: MNHNY, SVGAGI (reference sequence). Here the CDR3 DNA reads TGTGCCAGCAGTTACCTACAGGGCGCGGGGAACACTGAAGCTTTCTTT. This codes for CASSYLQGAGNTEAFF.

This chain uses TRBV9 with TRBJ2-3; TRBD1 agrees at 10 bases. The CDR3 is 16 residues long. Germline V gene sequence: CDR1 SGDLS, CDR2 YYNGEE. After removal of 0 bases from V and 1 base from J, the junction contained 2 bases not matched to a gene. The CDR3 loop is CASSVAGTGGTDTQYF. The DNA for the CDR3 is TGTGCCAGCAGCGTAGCGGGGACAGGGGGCACAGATACGCAGTATTTT.

J is TRBJ1-1 and V is TRBV10-2; D remains ambiguous. V shed 2 bases and J shed 2 bases, with 6 bases lying between them. Per germline, CDR1 WSHSY and CDR2 SAAADI. The CDR3 is 13 residues long. CDR3 bases: TGCGCCAGCAGTGAGGACACCAACACTGAAGCTTTCTTT. Its protein is CASSEDTNTEAFF.